This TCR beta chain is from a study of regulatory T cells in long-lasting Graves disease. Study summary: Disease was considered persistent Graves' disease after over 5 years of antithyroid drugs (with positive TSH receptor antibodies). Findings and caveats of the study: A limited number of samples was an acknowledged limitation.

V was shortened by 3 bases and J by 6 bases, with 13 bases between the two germline ends. The V gene's germline CDR1 is SGHDT and CDR2 YYEEEE. The CDR3 loop spans 14 amino acids. In regard to this clonotype: What it binds is not known.

Stated time point: persistent/refractory GD, antithyroid drugs over 5 years with positive TRAb. PBMC RNA was the source of the TCR library. A volume of approximately 9.8 milliliters of peripheral blood was collected in EDTA tubes. Sequencing libraries for TCR beta were prepared with iRepertoire HTBI primers and Arm-PCR of CDR3 regions. In TCRdb, the multiplex PCR reads were re-called with MiXCR into one record per CDR3 protein. The sample carries about 430,000 distinct CDR3 sequences, over 20% recorded once. The source material was peripheral blood mononuclear cells (PBMCs), sampled when the disease was refractory, from a patient treated with antithyroid drugs. The chain links TRBV5-6 to TRBJ2-1; D might be TRBD2 (5 bases). The clonotype was recovered from a female donor with Graves disease. CDR3 DNA: TGTGCCAGCAGCTCCGGACTCACCAGCAATGAGCAGTTCTTC. Amino acid sequence: CASSSGLTSNEQFF.